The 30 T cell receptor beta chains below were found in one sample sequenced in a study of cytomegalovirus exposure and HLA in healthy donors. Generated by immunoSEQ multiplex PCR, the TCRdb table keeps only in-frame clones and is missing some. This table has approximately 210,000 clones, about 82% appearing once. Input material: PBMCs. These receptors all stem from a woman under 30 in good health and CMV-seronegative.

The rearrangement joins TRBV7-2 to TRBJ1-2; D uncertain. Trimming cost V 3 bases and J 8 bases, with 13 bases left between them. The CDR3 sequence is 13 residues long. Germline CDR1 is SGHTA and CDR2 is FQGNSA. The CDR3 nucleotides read TGTGCCAGCAGCTTTACACCGAGGGAAGGCTACACCTTC. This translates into CASSFTPREGYTF.

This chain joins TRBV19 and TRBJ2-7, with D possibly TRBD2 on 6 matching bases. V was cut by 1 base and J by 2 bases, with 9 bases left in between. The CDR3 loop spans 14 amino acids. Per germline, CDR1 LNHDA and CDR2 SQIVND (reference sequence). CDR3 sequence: CASSIGWEAYEQYF. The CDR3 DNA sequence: TGTGCCAGTAGTATAGGGTGGGAGGCCTACGAGCAGTACTTC.

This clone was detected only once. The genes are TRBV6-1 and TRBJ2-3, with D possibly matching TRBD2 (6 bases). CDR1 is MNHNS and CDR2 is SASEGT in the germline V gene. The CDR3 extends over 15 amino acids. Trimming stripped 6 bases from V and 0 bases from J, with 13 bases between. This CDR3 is CASSLRGYSTDTQYF. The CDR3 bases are TGTGCCAGCAGCTTACGGGGGTATAGCACAGATACGCAGTATTTT.

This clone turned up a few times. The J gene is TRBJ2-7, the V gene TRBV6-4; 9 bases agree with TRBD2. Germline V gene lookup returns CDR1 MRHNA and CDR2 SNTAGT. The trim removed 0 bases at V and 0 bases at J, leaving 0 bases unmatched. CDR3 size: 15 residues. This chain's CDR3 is CASSDSSGSSYEQYF. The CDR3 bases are TGTGCCAGCAGTGACTCTAGCGGGAGCTCCTACGAGCAGTACTTC.

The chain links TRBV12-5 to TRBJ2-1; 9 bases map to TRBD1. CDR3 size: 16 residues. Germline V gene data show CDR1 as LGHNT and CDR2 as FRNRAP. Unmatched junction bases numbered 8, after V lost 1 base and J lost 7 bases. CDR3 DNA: TGTGCTAGTGGTTTGGCCTCCGGGACAGGGAGGAATGAGCAGTTCTTC. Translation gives CASGLASGTGRNEQFF.

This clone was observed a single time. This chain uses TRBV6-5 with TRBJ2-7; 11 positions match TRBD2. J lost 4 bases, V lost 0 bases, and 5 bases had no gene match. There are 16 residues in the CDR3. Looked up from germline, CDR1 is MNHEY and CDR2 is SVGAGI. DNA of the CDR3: TGTGCCAGCAGTTACTCCCCGGCTAGCGGGAGGTACGAGCAGTACTTC. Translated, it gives CASSYSPASGRYEQYF.

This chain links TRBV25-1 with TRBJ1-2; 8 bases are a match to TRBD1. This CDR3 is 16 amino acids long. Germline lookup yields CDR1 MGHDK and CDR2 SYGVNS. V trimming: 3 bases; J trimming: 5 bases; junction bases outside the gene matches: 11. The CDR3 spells CASSDQRTGLGYGYTF. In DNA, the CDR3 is TGTGCCAGCAGTGACCAAAGGACAGGGCTGGGGTATGGCTACACCTTC.

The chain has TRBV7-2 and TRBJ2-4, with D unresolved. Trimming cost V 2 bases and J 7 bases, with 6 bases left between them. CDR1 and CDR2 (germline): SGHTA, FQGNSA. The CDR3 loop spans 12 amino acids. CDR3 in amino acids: CASSLQRNIQYF. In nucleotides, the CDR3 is TGTGCCAGCAGCTTACAGAGGAACATTCAGTACTTC.

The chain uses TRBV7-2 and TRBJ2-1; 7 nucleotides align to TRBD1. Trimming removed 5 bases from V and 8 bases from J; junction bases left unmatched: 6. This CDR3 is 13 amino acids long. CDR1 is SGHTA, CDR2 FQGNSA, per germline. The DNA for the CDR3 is TGTGCCAGCAGCCACCCGGACAGGTATGAGCAGTTCTTC. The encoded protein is CASSHPDRYEQFF. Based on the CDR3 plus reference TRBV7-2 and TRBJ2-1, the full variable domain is GAGVSQSPSNKVTEKGKDVELRCDPISGHTALYWYRQSLGQGLEFLIYFQGNSAPDKSGLPSDRFSAERTGGSVSTLTIQRTQQEDSAVYLCASSHPDRYEQFFGPGTRLTVL.

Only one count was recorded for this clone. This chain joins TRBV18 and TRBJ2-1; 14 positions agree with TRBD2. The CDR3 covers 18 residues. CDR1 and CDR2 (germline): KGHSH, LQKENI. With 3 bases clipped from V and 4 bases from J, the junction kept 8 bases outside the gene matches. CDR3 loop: CASSPTTSGRAGYNEQFF. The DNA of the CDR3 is TGTGCCAGCTCACCTACGACTAGCGGGAGGGCCGGGTACAATGAGCAGTTCTTC.

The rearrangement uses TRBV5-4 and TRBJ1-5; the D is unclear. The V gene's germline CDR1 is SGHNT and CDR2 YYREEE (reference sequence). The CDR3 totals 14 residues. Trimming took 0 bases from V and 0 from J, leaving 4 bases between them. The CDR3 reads CASSLGHSNQPQHF. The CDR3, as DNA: TGTGCCAGCAGCTTGGGACATAGCAATCAGCCCCAGCATTTT.

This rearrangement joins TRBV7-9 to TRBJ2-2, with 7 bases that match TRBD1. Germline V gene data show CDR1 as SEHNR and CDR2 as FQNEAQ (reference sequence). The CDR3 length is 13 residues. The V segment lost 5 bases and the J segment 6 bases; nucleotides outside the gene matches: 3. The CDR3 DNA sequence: TGTGCCAGCAGCACGACAGGGCCCGGGGAGCTGTTTTTT. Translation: CASSTTGPGELFF.

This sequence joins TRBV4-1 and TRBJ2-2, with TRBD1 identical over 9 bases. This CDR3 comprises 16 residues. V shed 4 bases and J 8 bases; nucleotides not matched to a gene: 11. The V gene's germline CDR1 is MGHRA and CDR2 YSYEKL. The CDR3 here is CASSRPGQGVFGELFF. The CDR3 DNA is TGCGCCAGCAGCCGTCCGGGACAGGGTGTATTTGGGGAGCTGTTTTTT.

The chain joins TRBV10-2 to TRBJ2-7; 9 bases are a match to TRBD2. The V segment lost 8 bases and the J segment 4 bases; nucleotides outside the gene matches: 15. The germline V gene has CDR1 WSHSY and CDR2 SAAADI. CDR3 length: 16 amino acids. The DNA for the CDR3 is TGCGCCAGCCTGTCCCTGTCGTTTAGCGGGAGATACGAGCAGTACTTC. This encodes CASLSLSFSGRYEQYF.

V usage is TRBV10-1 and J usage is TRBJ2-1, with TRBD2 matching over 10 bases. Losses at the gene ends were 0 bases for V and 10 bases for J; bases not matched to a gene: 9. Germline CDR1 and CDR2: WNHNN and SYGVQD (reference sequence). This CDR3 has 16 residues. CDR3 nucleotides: TGCGCCAGCAGTGAGTCGAAGGCTAGCGGGAGTATGGAGCAGTTCTTC. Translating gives CASSESKASGSMEQFF.

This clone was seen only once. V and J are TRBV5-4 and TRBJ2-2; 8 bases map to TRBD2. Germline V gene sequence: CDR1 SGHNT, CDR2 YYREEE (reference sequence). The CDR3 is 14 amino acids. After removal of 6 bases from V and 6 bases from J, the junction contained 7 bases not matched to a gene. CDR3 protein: CASTHPGGPGELFF. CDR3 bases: TGTGCCAGCACCCATCCGGGGGGGCCCGGGGAGCTGTTTTTT. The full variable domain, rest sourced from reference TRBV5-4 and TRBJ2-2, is ETGVTQSPTHLIKTRGQQVTLRCSSQSGHNTVSWYQQALGQGPQFIFQYYREEENGRGNFPPRFSGLQFPNYSSELNVNALELDDSALYLCASTHPGGPGELFFGEGSRLTVL.

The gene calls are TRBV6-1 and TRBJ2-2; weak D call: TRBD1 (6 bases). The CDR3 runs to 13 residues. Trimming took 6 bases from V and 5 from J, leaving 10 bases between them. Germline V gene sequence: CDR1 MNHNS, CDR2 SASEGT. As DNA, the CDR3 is TGTGCCAGCAGAACAGGGCTTACCGGGGAGCTGTTTTTT. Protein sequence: CASRTGLTGELFF.

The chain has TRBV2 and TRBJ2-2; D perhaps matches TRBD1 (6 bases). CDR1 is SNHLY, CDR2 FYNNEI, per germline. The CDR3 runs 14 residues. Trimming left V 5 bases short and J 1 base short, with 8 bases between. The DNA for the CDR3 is TGTGCCAGCAGTCAGGGGATGAACACCGGGGAGCTGTTTTTT. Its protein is CASSQGMNTGELFF.

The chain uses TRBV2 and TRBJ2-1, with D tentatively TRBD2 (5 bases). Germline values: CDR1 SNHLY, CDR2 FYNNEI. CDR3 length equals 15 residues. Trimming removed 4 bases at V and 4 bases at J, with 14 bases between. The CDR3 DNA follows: TGTGCCAGCAGTGTAGAGGGCGGCATTTACAATGAGCAGTTCTTC. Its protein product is CASSVEGGIYNEQFF.

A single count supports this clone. The chain's CDR3 is CASSLATTGSRRHHVYGYTF. CDR3 DNA sequence: TGTGCCAGCAGCTTAGCCACGACAGGGTCCCGTCGTCACCATGTCTATGGCTACACCTTC. V is TRBV7-2 and J is TRBJ1-2; 7 positions agree with TRBD1. The CDR3 totals 20 residues. Germline assignment: CDR1 SGHTA and CDR2 FQGNSA. J gave up 4 bases and V 0 bases, and 20 bases lay outside the gene matches.

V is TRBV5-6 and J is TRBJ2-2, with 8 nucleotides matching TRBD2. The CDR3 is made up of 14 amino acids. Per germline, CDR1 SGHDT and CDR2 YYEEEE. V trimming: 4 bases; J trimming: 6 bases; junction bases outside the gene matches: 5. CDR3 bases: TGTGCCAGCAGCAGTCTCGGGGGGGCCGGGGAGCTGTTTTTT. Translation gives CASSSLGGAGELFF.

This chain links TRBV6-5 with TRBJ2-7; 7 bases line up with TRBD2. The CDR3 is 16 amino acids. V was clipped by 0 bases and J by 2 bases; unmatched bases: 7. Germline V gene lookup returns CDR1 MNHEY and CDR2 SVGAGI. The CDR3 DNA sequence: TGTGCCAGCAGTTACTCGCCTCCGGGGGGAACCTACGAGCAGTACTTC. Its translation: CASSYSPPGGTYEQYF.

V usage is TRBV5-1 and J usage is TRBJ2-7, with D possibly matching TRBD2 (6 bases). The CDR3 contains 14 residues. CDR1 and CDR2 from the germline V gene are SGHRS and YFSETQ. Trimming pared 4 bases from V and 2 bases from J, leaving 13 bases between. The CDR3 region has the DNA TGCGCCAGCAGCCCGTCGGGACTCCCCTACGAGCAGTACTTC. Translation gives CASSPSGLPYEQYF.

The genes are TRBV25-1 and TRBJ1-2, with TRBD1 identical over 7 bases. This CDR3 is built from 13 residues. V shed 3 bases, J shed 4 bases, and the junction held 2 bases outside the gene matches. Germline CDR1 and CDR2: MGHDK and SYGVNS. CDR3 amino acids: CASSEGQLYGYTF. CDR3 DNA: TGTGCCAGCAGTGAGGGACAGCTCTATGGCTACACCTTC.

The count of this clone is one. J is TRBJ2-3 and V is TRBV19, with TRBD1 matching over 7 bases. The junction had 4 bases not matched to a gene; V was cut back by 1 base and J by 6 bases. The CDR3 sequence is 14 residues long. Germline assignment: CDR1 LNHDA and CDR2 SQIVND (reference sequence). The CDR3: CASSIGQGKDTQYF. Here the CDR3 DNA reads TGTGCCAGTAGTATAGGACAGGGAAAGGATACGCAGTATTTT.

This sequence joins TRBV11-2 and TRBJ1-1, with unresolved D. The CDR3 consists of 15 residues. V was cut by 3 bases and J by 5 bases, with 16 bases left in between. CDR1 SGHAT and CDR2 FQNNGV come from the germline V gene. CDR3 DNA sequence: TGTGCCAGCAGCTTTTTTTCGCTGACCGGGACTGAAGCTTTCTTT. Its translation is CASSFFSLTGTEAFF.

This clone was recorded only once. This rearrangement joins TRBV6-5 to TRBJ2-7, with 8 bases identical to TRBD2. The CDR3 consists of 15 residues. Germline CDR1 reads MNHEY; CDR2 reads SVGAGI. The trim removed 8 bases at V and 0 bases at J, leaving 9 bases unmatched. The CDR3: CASRQSGGSSYEQYF. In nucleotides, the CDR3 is TGTGCCAGCCGACAAAGCGGGGGAAGCTCCTACGAGCAGTACTTC.

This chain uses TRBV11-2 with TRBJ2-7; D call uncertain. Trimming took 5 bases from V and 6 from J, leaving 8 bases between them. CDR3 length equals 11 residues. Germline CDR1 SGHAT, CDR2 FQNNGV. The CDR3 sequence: CASSVGLEQYF. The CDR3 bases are TGTGCCAGCAGCGTAGGGCTCGAGCAGTACTTC.

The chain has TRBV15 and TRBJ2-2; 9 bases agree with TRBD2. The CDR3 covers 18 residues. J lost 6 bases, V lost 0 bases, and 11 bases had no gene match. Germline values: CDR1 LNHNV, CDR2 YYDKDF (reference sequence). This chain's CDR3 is CATSRERAGGSLAGELFF. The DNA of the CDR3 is TGTGCCACCAGCAGAGAACGGGCGGGAGGGTCTTTGGCCGGGGAGCTGTTTTTT. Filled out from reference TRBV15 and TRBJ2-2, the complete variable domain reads DAMVIQNPRYQVTQFGKPVTLSCSQTLNHNVMYWYQQKSSQAPKLLFHYYDKDFNNEADTPDNFQSRRPNTSFCFLDIRSPGLGDTAMYLCATSRERAGGSLAGELFFGEGSRLTVL.

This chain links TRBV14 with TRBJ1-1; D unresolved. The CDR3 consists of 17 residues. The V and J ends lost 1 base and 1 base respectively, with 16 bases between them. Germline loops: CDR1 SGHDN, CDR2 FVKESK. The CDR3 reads CASSQAGRFPTNTEAFF. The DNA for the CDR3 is TGTGCCAGCAGCCAAGCGGGGAGGTTCCCTACGAACACTGAAGCTTTCTTT. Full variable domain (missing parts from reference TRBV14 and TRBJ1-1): EAGVTQFPSHSVIEKGQTVTLRCDPISGHDNLYWYRRVMGKEIKFLLHFVKESKQDESGMPNNRFLAERTGGTYSTLKVQPAELEDSGVYFCASSQAGRFPTNTEAFFGQGTRLTVV.